These 19 T cell receptor beta chains were all obtained from the same sample, sequenced in a study of metastatic and nonmetastatic thyroid tumors. TCRdb reassembled clones from the PCR reads with MiXCR. The table lists roughly 15,000 clones, under 30% of them singletons. Until they underwent thyroid surgery, no patient had received any treatment. The sample was tumor tissue. The origin of the receptors is a female donor with papillary thyroid cancer or a benign thyroid nodule (not recorded which). Some clones in this sample may be carry-over from other donors' samples.

There are many counts of this clone. The chain uses TRBV9 and TRBJ2-5; the match to TRBD2 covers 9 bases. This CDR3 spans 15 amino acids. The J segment lost 6 bases and the V segment lost 4 bases, leaving 10 bases of the junction unmatched. Looked up from germline, CDR1 is SGDLS and CDR2 is YYNGEE. The CDR3 region has the DNA TGTGCCAGCAGCAACTCCGGGACTAGCCTACAGACCCAGTACTTC. It is translated as CASSNSGTSLQTQYF.

This clone was seen many times. This may be a read error, as it is one base from a much larger clone. This chain links TRBV3-1 with TRBJ2-5; D remains unclear. The V gene's germline CDR1 is LGHDT and CDR2 YNNKEL (reference sequence). This CDR3 spans 12 amino acids. Trimming removed 7 bases from V and 3 bases from J, with 9 bases in between. CDR3 in DNA: TGTGCCAGCATCCCGAGGAAAGAGACCCAGTACTTC. Its translation is CASIPRKETQYF.

This clone showed up just a few times. The rearrangement joins TRBV6-1 to TRBJ2-1, with D unclear. V lost 7 bases to trimming and J lost 0 bases, with 10 bases between them. Germline assignment: CDR1 MNHNS and CDR2 SASEGT. This CDR3 has 14 residues. The CDR3 loop reads CASMGTSSYNEQFF. CDR3 sequence (DNA): TGTGCCAGCATGGGCACGAGCTCCTACAATGAGCAGTTCTTC.

This rearrangement joins TRBV7-9 to TRBJ2-3; perhaps TRBD2 as D (5 bases). Germline V CDR1 and CDR2: SEHNR, FQNEAQ (reference sequence). The CDR3 spans 14 residues. Trimming shortened V by 5 bases and J by 9 bases, and 18 bases separated the two germline ends. CDR3: CASSPWECQDTQYF. The CDR3, as DNA: TGTGCCAGCAGCCCATGGGAGTGCCAAGACACGCAGTATTTT.

At least ten counts were recorded for this clone. V usage is TRBV5-1 and J usage is TRBJ2-5; TRBD2 matches at 10 bases. Germline values: CDR1 SGHRS, CDR2 YFSETQ. V lost 3 bases, J lost 4 bases, and 9 bases stayed unmatched. The CDR3 is 16 residues long. The CDR3 DNA follows: TGCGCCAGCAGCTCAGCCGGGACTAGCGTTAGAGAGACCCAGTACTTC. The encoded protein is CASSSAGTSVRETQYF.

This clone was counted many times. A read error may be the cause here, since a much bigger clone is one base away. The chain carries TRBV19 and TRBJ1-6; D is unresolved. Germline CDR1 is LNHDA and CDR2 is SQIVND (reference sequence). This CDR3 has 14 amino acids. CDR3 region: CASSIVRQNSPLRF. The DNA for the CDR3 is TGTGCCAGTAGTATAGTGCGGCAAAATTCACCCCTCCGCTTT.

This clone was counted a few times. The V and J genes are TRBV27 and TRBJ2-6; D remains ambiguous. The CDR3 loop spans 14 amino acids. The V gene lost 5 bases and the J gene lost 2 bases, with 7 bases spanning the gap. CDR1 and CDR2 from the germline V gene are MNHEY and SMNVEV (reference sequence). The CDR3 here is CASSPNPGANVLTF. The CDR3 DNA sequence: TGTGCCAGCAGTCCAAATCCTGGGGCCAACGTCCTGACTTTC.

The chain has TRBV4-1 and TRBJ2-7; D is possibly TRBD1 (5 bases). V lost 0 bases, J lost 6 bases, and 15 bases lay in between. Germline V gives CDR1 MGHRA, CDR2 YSYEKL. The CDR3 runs 15 residues. The CDR3 sequence: CASSQEPGCAIEQYF. The CDR3 bases are TGCGCCAGCAGCCAAGAGCCAGGGTGTGCGATCGAGCAGTACTTC.

The V call is TRBV4-1, the J call TRBJ2-2; perhaps TRBD1 as D (5 bases). The CDR3 extends over 18 amino acids. Trimming cost V 0 bases and J 4 bases, with 18 bases left between them. CDR1 is MGHRA, CDR2 YSYEKL, per germline. The CDR3 bases are TGCGCCAGCAGCCAAGATTATCAGGGCCTGATGAGCACCGGGGAGCTGTTTTTT. This sequence encodes CASSQDYQGLMSTGELFF.

This sequence joins TRBV20-1 and TRBJ2-5, with a tentative D call TRBD2 (5 bases). Germline values: CDR1 DFQATT, CDR2 SNEGSKA (reference sequence). The germline V and J ends were trimmed by 5 bases and 2 bases, with 15 bases remaining between them. CDR3 size: 14 residues. CDR3 loop: CSAPHLGRQETQYF. The CDR3 DNA is TGCAGTGCTCCCCACCTGGGGAGACAAGAGACCCAGTACTTC.

In its sample, this clone was seen a few times. V usage is TRBV20-1 and J usage is TRBJ2-7; D is perhaps TRBD1 (6 bases). The CDR3 has 13 amino acids. The V gene's germline CDR1 is DFQATT and CDR2 SNEGSKA (reference sequence). V was clipped by 6 bases and J by 4 bases, with 16 bases between them. The CDR3 reads CSANVPGHYEQYF. The CDR3, as DNA: TGCAGTGCGAATGTCCCGGGACATTACGAGCAGTACTTC.

This clone was counted many times. The V and J genes are TRBV18 and TRBJ2-1; 9 bases fit TRBD2. The V and J ends lost 1 base and 8 bases, in that order; junction bases with no gene match: 6. CDR3 length: 15 amino acids. CDR1 and CDR2 from the germline V gene are KGHSH and LQKENI. The CDR3 protein is CASSPRTSVVHEQFF. Here the CDR3 DNA reads TGTGCCAGCTCACCACGGACTAGCGTTGTTCATGAGCAGTTCTTC.

Concerning this clone itself: A read error may produce the germline difference seen at one junction end. This sequence joins TRBV19 and TRBJ1-6; D gene uncertain. The CDR3 is made up of 12 amino acids. Germline V gives CDR1 LNHDA, CDR2 SQIVND (reference sequence). In DNA form, the CDR3 reads TGTGCCATTAGTGAGACGGGCCCGCCCCTCCGCTTT. As protein: CAISETGPPLRF.

This clone was observed at least ten times. The chain links TRBV5-6 to TRBJ2-2, with D perhaps matching TRBD2 (6 bases). Trimming removed 4 bases from V and 7 bases from J, with 11 bases in between. CDR1 and CDR2 (germline): SGHDT, YYEEEE. The CDR3 consists of 13 residues. CDR3 bases: TGTGCCAGCAGCATGTTGGGGGGCGGGGAGCTGTTTTTT. As protein: CASSMLGGGELFF.

The J gene is TRBJ2-7, the V gene TRBV11-1; the match to TRBD2 covers 10 bases. This CDR3 is built from 17 residues. Germline-derived CDR1 and CDR2 are SGHAT and FQDESV (reference sequence). The trim removed 4 bases at V and 2 bases at J, leaving 11 bases unmatched. CDR3 coding DNA: TGTGCCAGCAGCTCTAGCGGGAGTTCCGTAAGGACCTACGAGCAGTACTTC. Encoded protein: CASSSSGSSVRTYEQYF.

This clone is medium-sized (0.01 to 0.1%) within its sample. At the DNA level, this CDR3 is encoded by other sequences in the same sample as well. The genes are TRBV2 and TRBJ2-7; no clear D gene. Germline loops: CDR1 SNHLY, CDR2 FYNNEI. Trimming took off 6 bases at V and 2 bases at J, with 8 bases between the two ends. This CDR3 has 12 amino acids. CDR3 sequence (DNA): TGTGCCAGCAGGGGCAGCACCTACGAGCAGTACTTC. It translates to CASRGSTYEQYF.

This clone came up a few times. A much bigger clone sits one base away, suggesting this may be a read error. Other DNA sequences from this sample encode an identical CDR3 as well. CDR3 residues: CASSLGRGGRNEQFF. CDR3 DNA sequence: TGTGCCAGCAGCTTAGGTCGGGGGGGCCGGAATGAGCAGTTCTTC. V usage is TRBV12-3 or TRBV12-4 and J usage is TRBJ2-1; 8 nucleotides match TRBD2. This CDR3 has 15 amino acids.

This clone showed up many times. The chain recombines TRBV7-3 with TRBJ2-5, with D perhaps matching TRBD1 (5 bases). V was pared by 5 bases and J by 5 bases, with 21 bases between. The CDR3 covers 16 residues. From germline, CDR1 is SGHTA and CDR2 FQGTGA. The CDR3 DNA reads TGTGCCAGCAGCCAAACATGGGGCGGTGGGCGGGAGACCCAGTACTTC. Translating gives CASSQTWGGGRETQYF.

V is TRBV27 and J is TRBJ1-2, with 9 bases aligning to TRBD1. There are 17 residues in the CDR3. The germline V gene has CDR1 MNHEY and CDR2 SMNVEV (reference sequence). Trimming cost V 0 bases and J 1 base; bases outside gene matches: 6. The CDR3 protein is CASSLSMGQGFNYGYTF. Written as DNA, the CDR3 is TGTGCCAGCAGTTTATCGATGGGACAGGGTTTTAACTATGGCTACACCTTC.